The 15 T cell receptor beta chains given below trace back to one sample, sequenced in a study of cytomegalovirus exposure and HLA in healthy donors. Use of 60 Vbeta and 13 Jbeta primers characterized the PCR. The method was immunoSEQ multiplex PCR; TCRdb's version includes in-frame clones alone and lacks a portion of them. The table includes roughly 190,000 clones, roughly 9.4% detected once. Sequencing input: PBMCs. Receptors originate from a woman under 40 in good health and CMV-seropositive.

This clone came up a few times. The gene calls are TRBV2 and TRBJ2-1, with TRBD2 identical over 8 bases. Germline V CDR1 and CDR2: SNHLY, FYNNEI. J was trimmed by 5 bases and V by 8 bases; bases with no gene match: 8. CDR3 length equals 14 residues. CDR3: CASHEREGNNEQFF. The CDR3, as DNA: TGTGCCAGCCACGAACGGGAGGGGAACAATGAGCAGTTCTTC.

The V and J genes are TRBV6-5 and TRBJ2-7; the match to TRBD1 covers 8 bases. The germline gives CDR1 MNHEY, CDR2 SVGAGI. This CDR3 contains 15 residues. Losses at the gene ends were 0 bases for V and 4 bases for J; bases not matched to a gene: 5. Here the CDR3 DNA reads TGTGCCAGCAGTTACTCGCCCAGGGGGCCGTACGAGCAGTACTTC. Residues: CASSYSPRGPYEQYF.

This clone has more than one count but fewer than ten. A junction boundary mismatches the germline segment, possibly from a read error. The chain employs TRBV5-1 and TRBJ2-5; D is ambiguous. This CDR3 spans 12 amino acids. The germline gives CDR1 SGHRS, CDR2 YFSETQ. In DNA form, the CDR3 reads TGCGCCAGTAGCTCGGAGTTCGAGACCCAGTACTTC. Residues: CASSSEFETQYF.

The chain carries TRBV7-9 and TRBJ2-2, with TRBD1 matching 9 bases. Germline loops: CDR1 SEHNR, CDR2 FQNEAQ (reference sequence). This CDR3 comprises 14 residues. The junction had 6 bases not matched to a gene; V was cut back by 5 bases and J by 8 bases. As DNA, the CDR3 is TGTGCCAGCAGCCGGACAGGGGCCGGTGGGGAGCTGTTTTTT. Protein sequence: CASSRTGAGGELFF.

This clone was detected a few times. V is TRBV7-9 and J is TRBJ1-1, with 7 nucleotides matching TRBD1. The ends lost 8 bases at V and 0 bases at J; junction bases unmatched: 6. This CDR3 comprises 14 residues. From germline, CDR1 is SEHNR and CDR2 FQNEAQ (reference sequence). CDR3 loop: CASEIGTVNTEAFF. The CDR3 DNA reads TGTGCCAGCGAGATTGGGACAGTGAACACTGAAGCTTTCTTT.

This clone was seen a handful of times. The chain carries TRBV2 and TRBJ2-4; the D gene is possibly TRBD1 (7 bases). CDR3 length equals 15 residues. The germline V gene has CDR1 SNHLY and CDR2 FYNNEI. Trimming took 8 bases from V and 1 from J, leaving 15 bases between them. Here the CDR3 reads CASLAQGRAKNIQYF. DNA of the CDR3: TGTGCCAGCCTAGCACAGGGGAGGGCCAAAAACATTCAGTACTTC. Together with reference TRBV2 and TRBJ2-4, the CDR3 gives the full variable domain: EPEVTQTPSHQVTQMGQEVILRCVPISNHLYFYWYRQILGQKVEFLVSFYNNEISEKSEIFDDQFSVERPDGSNFTLKIRSTKLEDSAMYFCASLAQGRAKNIQYFGAGTRLSVL.

This clone showed up just a few times. The V gene is TRBV5-1, the J gene TRBJ1-2; 8 bases are a match to TRBD1. This CDR3 has 15 residues. Germline V CDR1 and CDR2: SGHRS, YFSETQ. J was trimmed by 5 bases and V by 2 bases; bases with no gene match: 8. The CDR3 coding sequence is TGCGCCAGCAGCTTACAGGGGGATTCAGGGTATGGCTACACCTTC. It is translated as CASSLQGDSGYGYTF.

The chain links TRBV27 to TRBJ2-6, with D possibly TRBD2 on 6 matching bases. Germline lookup yields CDR1 MNHEY and CDR2 SMNVEV (reference sequence). The V end lost 2 bases, the J end lost 3 bases, and 8 bases lay between the germline ends. The CDR3 consists of 15 residues. The CDR3 DNA is TGTGCCAGCAGTTTACGGGGAGGTGGGGCCAACGTCCTGACTTTC. This gives the protein CASSLRGGGANVLTF. Complete variable domain (other parts from reference TRBV27 and TRBJ2-6): EAQVTQNPRYLITVTGKKLTVTCSQNMNHEYMSWYRQDPGLGLRQIYYSMNVEVTDKGDVPEGYKVSRKEKRNFPLILESPSPNQTSLYFCASSLRGGGANVLTFGAGSRLTVL.

This chain connects TRBV6-7 to TRBJ2-7; TRBD2 might be the D (5 bases). TRBV6-7 is sorted into the ORF group, with uncertain function. Trimming removed 6 bases from V and 5 bases from J, with 20 bases in between. The CDR3 is 15 amino acids. DNA of the CDR3: TGTGCCAGCAGCCGGCCGGGATTTCGGTCAGACGAGCAGTACTTC. The encoded protein is CASSRPGFRSDEQYF.

The gene calls are TRBV4-1 and TRBJ2-7; TRBD2 agrees at 8 bases. CDR1 and CDR2 (germline): MGHRA, YSYEKL. This CDR3 spans 14 amino acids. With 2 bases clipped from V and 7 bases from J, the junction kept 7 bases outside the gene matches. The CDR3 loop is CASSQRGLVGEQYF. The CDR3 DNA sequence: TGCGCCAGCAGCCAACGGGGACTAGTGGGGGAGCAGTACTTC.

Only a few counts were recorded for this clone. The chain is built from TRBV4-2 and TRBJ2-4, with D tentatively TRBD1 (5 bases). Germline values: CDR1 LGHNA, CDR2 YNFKEQ. The CDR3 sequence is 17 residues long. V was pared by 0 bases and J by 0 bases, with 12 bases between. Here the CDR3 DNA reads TGTGCCAGCAGCCAAGATCAGGGTCTAATAGCCAAAAACATTCAGTACTTC. Protein product: CASSQDQGLIAKNIQYF.

Only a few counts were recorded for this clone. V usage is TRBV2 and J usage is TRBJ2-2; D gene uncertain. Germline CDR1 and CDR2: SNHLY and FYNNEI. The length of the CDR3 is 13 residues. The V end was cut by 7 bases, the J end by 1 base, with 7 bases between. The CDR3 sequence is CASTVENTGELFF. The CDR3 DNA sequence: TGTGCCAGCACCGTAGAGAACACCGGGGAGCTGTTTTTT.

The chain recombines TRBV6-5 with TRBJ2-3, with D maybe TRBD2 (6 bases). CDR1 is MNHEY, CDR2 SVGAGI, per germline. V was pared by 6 bases and J by 2 bases, with 12 bases between. There are 14 residues in the CDR3. Written as DNA, the CDR3 is TGTGCCAGCAGCATTAGCGGTCCCACAGATACGCAGTATTTT. It yields the protein CASSISGPTDTQYF.

In this sample, this clone turned up a few times. The chain joins TRBV11-2 to TRBJ2-1; 12 bases line up with TRBD2. The CDR3 consists of 18 residues. Germline V lookup: CDR1 SGHAT, CDR2 FQNNGV. V lost 5 bases and J lost 0; bases outside the gene matches: 8. This CDR3 is CASSPRLAGASSYNEQFF. CDR3 coding DNA: TGTGCCAGCAGCCCGAGACTAGCGGGAGCGAGCTCCTACAATGAGCAGTTCTTC.

The chain employs TRBV29-1 and TRBJ2-7; D is perhaps TRBD2 (5 bases). V lost 7 bases, J lost 4 bases, and 14 bases lay in between. Germline V lookup: CDR1 SQVTM, CDR2 ANQGSEA. The CDR3 consists of 12 residues. The CDR3 nucleotides are TGCAGCGCCGGAGCGAGGGTATACGAGCAGTACTTC. Amino acids: CSAGARVYEQYF.